This TCR beta chain stems from a study of T cells after yellow fever vaccination. TCRdb used MiXCR to reprocess the 5' RACE reads, holding one entry per CDR3 protein. The profile covers 150,000 to 200,000 distinct CDR3 sequences, with roughly a tenth appearing a single time and under 40% taken by the ten largest. This clonotype occurred many times. This specimen was CD8+ T cells sorted from PBMCs, taken 45 days after the yellow fever booster vaccination. This receptor was obtained from a man between 18 and 29 years old who received the YFV17D yellow fever vaccine.

CDR3 coding DNA: TGCGCCAGCAGCTTAAACACAGATACGCAGTATTTT. As protein: CASSLNTDTQYF. The chain employs TRBV5-1 and TRBJ2-3, with D hard to call. CDR1 and CDR2 from the germline V gene are SGHRS and YFSETQ. V lost 2 bases to trimming and J lost 2 bases, with 3 bases between them. The CDR3 is 12 amino acids.